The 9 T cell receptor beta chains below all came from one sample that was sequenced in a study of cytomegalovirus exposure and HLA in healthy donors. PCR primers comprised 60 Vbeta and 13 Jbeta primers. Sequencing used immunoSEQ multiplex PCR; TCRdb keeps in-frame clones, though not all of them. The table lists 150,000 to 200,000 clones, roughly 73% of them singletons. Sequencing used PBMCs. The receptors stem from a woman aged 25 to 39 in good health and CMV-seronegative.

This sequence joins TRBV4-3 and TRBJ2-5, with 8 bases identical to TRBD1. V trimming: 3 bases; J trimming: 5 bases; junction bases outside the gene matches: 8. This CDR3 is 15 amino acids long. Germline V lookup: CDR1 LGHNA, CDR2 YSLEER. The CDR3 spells CASSHRDRPTETQYF. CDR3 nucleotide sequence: TGCGCCAGCAGCCATCGGGACAGGCCGACGGAGACCCAGTACTTC.

The CDR3 loop reads CASSFRQGTGELFF. DNA for the CDR3: TGCGCCAGCAGCTTTAGACAGGGGACCGGGGAGCTGTTTTTT. The chain links TRBV5-1 to TRBJ2-2; TRBD1 aligns across 8 bases. Germline values: CDR1 SGHRS, CDR2 YFSETQ. This CDR3 is 14 amino acids long. V lost 2 bases to trimming and J lost 5 bases; unmatched junction nucleotides: 2.

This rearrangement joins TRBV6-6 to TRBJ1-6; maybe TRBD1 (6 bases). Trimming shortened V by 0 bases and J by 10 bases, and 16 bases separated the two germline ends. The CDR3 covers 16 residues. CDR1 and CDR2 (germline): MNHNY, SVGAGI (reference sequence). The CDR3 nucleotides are TGTGCCAGCAGTTACTCCAGGACAGTCAAGGACTCACCCCTCCACTTT. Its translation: CASSYSRTVKDSPLHF.

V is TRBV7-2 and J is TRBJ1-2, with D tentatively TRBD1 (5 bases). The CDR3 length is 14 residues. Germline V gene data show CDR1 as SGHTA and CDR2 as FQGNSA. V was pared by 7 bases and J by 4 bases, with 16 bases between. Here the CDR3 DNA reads TGTGCCAGCACGTGGGGGAGGTTAGTCTATGGCTACACCTTC. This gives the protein CASTWGRLVYGYTF. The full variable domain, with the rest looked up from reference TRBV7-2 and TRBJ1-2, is GAGVSQSPSNKVTEKGKDVELRCDPISGHTALYWYRQSLGQGLEFLIYFQGNSAPDKSGLPSDRFSAERTGGSVSTLTIQRTQQEDSAVYLCASTWGRLVYGYTFGSGTRLTVV.

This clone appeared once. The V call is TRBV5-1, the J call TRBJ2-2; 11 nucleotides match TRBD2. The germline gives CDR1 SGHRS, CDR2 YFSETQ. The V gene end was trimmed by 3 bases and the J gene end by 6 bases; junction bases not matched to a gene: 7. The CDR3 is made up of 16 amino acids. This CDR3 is CASSSGLAEGSGELFF. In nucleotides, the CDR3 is TGCGCCAGCAGCTCGGGACTAGCGGAGGGGTCCGGGGAGCTGTTTTTT.

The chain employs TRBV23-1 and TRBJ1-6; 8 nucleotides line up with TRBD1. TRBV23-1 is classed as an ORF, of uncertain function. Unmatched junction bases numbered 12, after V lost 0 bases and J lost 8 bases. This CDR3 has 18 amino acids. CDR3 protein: CASSQSRTTATGDSPLHF. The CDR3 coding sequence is TGCGCCAGCAGTCAATCTCGGACCACCGCGACAGGGGATTCACCCCTCCACTTT.

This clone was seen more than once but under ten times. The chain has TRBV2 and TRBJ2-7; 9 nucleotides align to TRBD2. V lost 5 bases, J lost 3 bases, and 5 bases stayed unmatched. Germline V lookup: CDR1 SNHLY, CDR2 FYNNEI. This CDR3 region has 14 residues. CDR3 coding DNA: TGTGCCAGCAGTTTAAGCGGGAGGCACTACGAGCAGTACTTC. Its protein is CASSLSGRHYEQYF.

The CDR3 region is CASSAQRDFFGQYF. The CDR3 coding sequence is TGTGCCAGCAGCGCCCAACGGGACTTTTTCGGGCAGTACTTC. The gene calls are TRBV21-1 and TRBJ2-7; no DNA check was done on the table's D call, TRBD2. TRBV21-1 is assigned pseudogene status. This CDR3 region has 14 residues.

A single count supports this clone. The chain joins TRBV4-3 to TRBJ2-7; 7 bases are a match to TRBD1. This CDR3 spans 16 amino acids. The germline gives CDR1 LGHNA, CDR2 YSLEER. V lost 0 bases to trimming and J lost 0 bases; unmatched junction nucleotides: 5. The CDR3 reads CASSQDLGGLSYEQYF. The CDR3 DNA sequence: TGCGCCAGCAGCCAAGATTTAGGGGGCCTCTCCTACGAGCAGTACTTC.